Presented here are 19 T cell receptor beta chains from one specimen sequenced in a study of beta chain features in type 1 diabetes. Reverse transcribing all isolated RNA meant expressed TCRB transcripts were sequenced. Libraries were prepared by immunoSEQ multiplex PCR; TCRdb keeps only in-frame clonotypes and omits some of them. This table has approximately 300,000 clones, roughly 11% appearing once. The sequencing input was naive CD4+ T cells from blood. Source of these receptors: a woman in her twenties or thirties in good health.

J is TRBJ1-2 and V is TRBV5-4; 7 bases agree with TRBD1. CDR1 SGHNT and CDR2 YYREEE come from the germline V gene (reference sequence). V lost 4 bases, J lost 2 bases, and 2 bases stayed unmatched. There are 13 residues in the CDR3. CDR3 coding DNA: TGTGCCAGCAGCGTGGGACAGAACTATGGCTACACCTTC. This codes for CASSVGQNYGYTF. The whole variable domain, remainder taken from reference TRBV5-4 and TRBJ1-2, is ETGVTQSPTHLIKTRGQQVTLRCSSQSGHNTVSWYQQALGQGPQFIFQYYREEENGRGNFPPRFSGLQFPNYSSELNVNALELDDSALYLCASSVGQNYGYTFGSGTRLTVV.

This clone was counted a few times. V is TRBV28 and J is TRBJ2-2; D is uncertain. Per the germline V gene, CDR1 is MDHEN and CDR2 is SYDVKM. The CDR3 totals 12 residues. V gave up 3 bases and J gave up 6 bases, with 5 bases separating them. CDR3 in amino acids: CASSLAAGELFF. The CDR3 bases are TGTGCCAGCAGTTTGGCGGCCGGGGAGCTGTTTTTT. The whole variable domain, filled in from reference TRBV28 and TRBJ2-2, reads DVKVTQSSRYLVKRTGEKVFLECVQDMDHENMFWYRQDPGLGLRLIYFSYDVKMKEKGDIPEGYSVSREKKERFSLILESASTNQTSMYLCASSLAAGELFFGEGSRLTVL.

The chain couples TRBV4-1 to TRBJ2-6; 8 bases match TRBD1. Trimming removed 0 bases from V and 0 bases from J; junction bases left unmatched: 7. This CDR3 contains 19 residues. Germline lookup yields CDR1 MGHRA and CDR2 YSYEKL. The CDR3 bases are TGCGCCAGCAGCCAAGATCGGGGACAGGCCGTCTCTGGGGCCAACGTCCTGACTTTC. Its protein product is CASSQDRGQAVSGANVLTF.

V and J are TRBV28 and TRBJ2-7, with TRBD1 matching 8 bases. Germline V gives CDR1 MDHEN, CDR2 SYDVKM. J lost 0 bases, V lost 11 bases, and 9 bases had no gene match. There are 14 residues in the CDR3. The DNA of the CDR3 is TGTGCCGGCTCCGGGACAGGTAGCTCCTACGAGCAGTACTTC. Translating it yields CAGSGTGSSYEQYF.

This clone was picked up many times. The chain combines TRBV14 with TRBJ2-1, with D unclear. The CDR3 runs to 11 residues. Trimming took 9 bases from V and 6 from J, leaving 9 bases between them. Germline-derived CDR1 and CDR2 are SGHDN and FVKESK. Written as DNA, the CDR3 is TGTGCCAGTTCACTTATCAATGAGCAGTTCTTC. It codes for CASSLINEQFF.

The table lists this clone with a few counts. This chain connects TRBV28 to TRBJ2-3, with 14 nucleotides matching TRBD2. The CDR3 is 15 amino acids. The germline V gene has CDR1 MDHEN and CDR2 SYDVKM. V was clipped by 4 bases and J by 5 bases; unmatched bases: 2. The CDR3 region is CASSWTSGRRDTQYF. The DNA for the CDR3 is TGTGCCAGCAGTTGGACTAGCGGGAGGAGAGATACGCAGTATTTT.

The table lists this clone with a few counts. This chain uses TRBV30 with TRBJ2-7; D is unresolved. Trimming removed 4 bases from V and 0 bases from J, with 16 bases in between. The CDR3 totals 15 residues. From germline, CDR1 is GTSNPN and CDR2 SVGIG (reference sequence). CDR3 protein: CAWNQPGLSSYEQYF. In nucleotides, the CDR3 is TGTGCCTGGAACCAGCCAGGCCTCAGCTCCTACGAGCAGTACTTC.

This sequence joins TRBV7-2 and TRBJ1-4; TRBD1 might be the D (6 bases). Looked up from germline, CDR1 is SGHTA and CDR2 is FQGNSA. Trimming removed 1 base from V and 5 bases from J, with 11 bases in between. The CDR3 has 15 amino acids. The CDR3: CASSLGYRENEKLFF. The CDR3 DNA reads as TGTGCCAGCAGCTTAGGTTACAGGGAGAATGAAAAACTGTTTTTT.

A few counts support this clone. This chain connects TRBV4-2 to TRBJ2-7; 7 bases are a match to TRBD1. Germline CDR1 reads LGHNA; CDR2 reads YNFKEQ. The CDR3 covers 15 residues. J lost 4 bases, V lost 1 base, and 7 bases had no gene match. The CDR3 spells CASSQARQGPYEQYF. The CDR3 nucleotides are TGTGCCAGCAGCCAAGCGCGACAGGGTCCATACGAGCAGTACTTC.

This clone was detected only a few times. The chain has TRBV27 and TRBJ2-1; 7 nucleotides match TRBD2. The germline CDR1 and CDR2 sequences are MNHEY and SMNVEV (reference sequence). The CDR3 covers 15 residues. J lost 5 bases, V lost 2 bases, and 6 bases had no gene match. This CDR3 reads CASSLIGRPNNEQFF. CDR3 coding DNA: TGTGCCAGCAGTTTAATCGGGAGGCCGAACAATGAGCAGTTCTTC.

This clone was seen a few times. The genes are TRBV30 and TRBJ2-5; TRBD1 agrees at 10 bases. V dropped 4 bases and J dropped 10; count of bases not matched to a gene: 6. The CDR3 runs to 12 residues. The germline CDR1 and CDR2 sequences are GTSNPN and SVGIG (reference sequence). The CDR3 sequence is CAWTGQGWIQYF. The CDR3 DNA sequence: TGTGCCTGGACGGGACAGGGGTGGATCCAGTACTTC. The full variable domain, in which reference TRBV30 and TRBJ2-5 provide the parts outside the CDR3, is SQTIHQWPATLVQPVGSPLSLECTVEGTSNPNLYWYRQAAGRGLQLLFYSVGIGQISSEVPQNLSASRPQDRQFILSSKKLLLSDSGFYLCAWTGQGWIQYFGPGTRLLVL.

This clone was seen only a few times. The CDR3 is CASSLSPNQPQHF. The CDR3 bases are TGTGCCAGCAGCTTAAGTCCGAATCAGCCCCAGCATTTT. This chain connects TRBV7-3 to TRBJ1-5; no clear D. Germline CDR1 and CDR2: SGHTA and FQGTGA. The CDR3 has 13 residues. V dropped 1 base and J dropped 4 bases, with 5 bases sitting between them. Combining the CDR3 with reference TRBV7-3 and TRBJ1-5 gives the whole variable domain GAGVSQTPSNKVTEKGKYVELRCDPISGHTALYWYRQSLGQGPEFLIYFQGTGAADDSGLPNDRFFAVRPEGSVSTLKIQRTERGDSAVYLCASSLSPNQPQHFGDGTRLSIL.

The gene calls are TRBV18 and TRBJ2-1, with 8 positions matching TRBD1. The CDR3 consists of 20 residues. CDR1 and CDR2 from the germline V gene are KGHSH and LQKENI. V shed 2 bases and J 0 bases; nucleotides not matched to a gene: 15. CDR3 in amino acids: CASSPKGLSVQGGSYNEQFF. CDR3 DNA: TGTGCCAGCTCACCAAAAGGTCTCTCGGTACAGGGGGGCTCCTACAATGAGCAGTTCTTC.

The chain is built from TRBV6-6 and TRBJ2-3; 8 nucleotides align to TRBD2. This CDR3 is built from 13 residues. The germline V gene encodes CDR1 MNHNY and CDR2 SVGAGI (reference sequence). Germline trimming cut 7 bases from V and 4 bases from J; bases unmatched to any gene: 4. This CDR3 reads CASTGGYADTQYF. The DNA for the CDR3 is TGTGCCAGCACGGGAGGGTATGCAGATACGCAGTATTTT.

The rearrangement joins TRBV6-5 to TRBJ2-7, with TRBD1 matching 8 bases. The CDR3 length is 14 residues. CDR1 MNHEY and CDR2 SVGAGI come from the germline V gene. V was pared by 2 bases and J by 5 bases, with 5 bases of the junction left unmatched. The CDR3 region is CASSYPGTGHEQYF. The CDR3 DNA follows: TGTGCCAGCAGTTACCCCGGGACAGGCCACGAGCAGTACTTC.

This clone was counted only a few times. The chain links TRBV10-3 to TRBJ2-7; 8 nucleotides match TRBD1. CDR1 and CDR2 (germline): ENHRY, SYGVKD. The ends lost 3 bases at V and 8 bases at J; junction bases unmatched: 9. The CDR3 totals 14 residues. The CDR3 DNA follows: TGTGCCATCAGTGAAACAGGGGGTCGCTCCCAGCAGTACTTC. Amino acid sequence: CAISETGGRSQQYF.

CDR3 sequence: CASSSAGLLGYTF. In nucleotides, the CDR3 is TGTGCCAGCAGTTCGGCGGGTCTGCTTGGCTACACCTTC. The chain combines TRBV28 with TRBJ1-2; D gene ambiguous. This CDR3 is 13 amino acids long. Trimming removed 4 bases from V and 7 bases from J, with 13 bases in between. The V gene's germline CDR1 is MDHEN and CDR2 SYDVKM.

V gene TRBV4-3 combines with J gene TRBJ2-7, with TRBD2 as a possible D gene (6 bases). The germline V gene encodes CDR1 LGHNA and CDR2 YSLEER. The CDR3 consists of 16 residues. Deletions cut 0 bases from V and 0 bases from J, with 12 bases between. The CDR3 reads CASSQDMAGSSYEQYF. The DNA for the CDR3 is TGCGCCAGCAGCCAAGATATGGCGGGGAGCTCCTACGAGCAGTACTTC.

The chain links TRBV5-1 to TRBJ2-7, with D perhaps TRBD1 (6 bases). V was trimmed by 1 base and J by 3 bases, leaving 8 bases between them. Germline lookup yields CDR1 SGHRS and CDR2 YFSETQ. This CDR3 is 13 amino acids long. In DNA form, the CDR3 reads TGCGCCAGCAGCTTGACAGGGATCTACGAGCAGTACTTC. It translates to CASSLTGIYEQYF.